Shown below are 28 T cell receptor beta chains from a single sample sequenced in a study of blood T cell repertoires in COVID-19. Measured with immunoSEQ multiplex PCR; TCRdb has only the in-frame clones, and not every one. The sample gives about 120,000 clones, 78% of which show up once; approximately 2.5% is in the top ten. The sequenced sample was peripheral blood. These receptors came from a man aged 65 to 85 with acute or convalescent COVID-19.

Here the CDR3 DNA reads TGTGCCAGCAGCGCAACGAACACCGGGGAGCTGTTTTTT. Translating it yields CASSATNTGELFF. V usage is TRBV9 and J usage is TRBJ2-2; the D is unclear. CDR3 length equals 13 residues. Trimming stripped 3 bases from V and 0 bases from J, with 3 bases between. CDR1 is SGDLS, CDR2 YYNGEE, per germline.

The chain employs TRBV13 and TRBJ1-2; the D gene is possibly TRBD1 (6 bases). This CDR3 has 15 residues. V was clipped by 2 bases and J by 2 bases, with 12 bases between them. Germline V gives CDR1 PRHDT, CDR2 FYEKMQ (reference sequence). The CDR3 nucleotides are TGTGCCAGCAGCTTATCCTCCGGGACAAACTATGGCTACACCTTC. Translating it yields CASSLSSGTNYGYTF.

The V gene is TRBV18, the J gene TRBJ1-1; 7 nucleotides agree with TRBD1. Germline values: CDR1 KGHSH, CDR2 LQKENI. J lost 5 bases, V lost 4 bases, and 10 bases had no gene match. The CDR3 is 15 amino acids. Written as DNA, the CDR3 is TGTGCCAGCTCACTCTCGACAGGGAGAGATACTGAAGCTTTCTTT. It is translated as CASSLSTGRDTEAFF.

The CDR3 sequence: CASSYSGTGNQETQYF. The CDR3 coding sequence is TGTGCCAGCAGTTATTCCGGGACAGGGAACCAAGAGACCCAGTACTTC. The gene calls are TRBV6-5 and TRBJ2-5, with 9 bases that match TRBD1. After removal of 3 bases from V and 0 bases from J, the junction contained 5 bases not matched to a gene. Germline V lookup: CDR1 MNHEY, CDR2 SVGAGI. The CDR3 runs 16 residues.

V usage is TRBV11-3 and J usage is TRBJ1-3; 7 bases are shared with TRBD1. The CDR3 spans 14 residues. From germline, CDR1 is SGHNT and CDR2 YENEEA. J was trimmed by 4 bases and V by 8 bases; bases with no gene match: 8. In DNA, the CDR3 is TGTGCCAGCTTGAGCAGGGGGACCGGAAACACCATATATTTT. It codes for CASLSRGTGNTIYF.

The chain recombines TRBV9 with TRBJ1-6; a possible D gene is TRBD1 (6 bases). CDR3 length: 15 residues. The germline CDR1 and CDR2 sequences are SGDLS and YYNGEE. The ends were cut back, 3 bases at V and 6 bases at J, with 13 bases in the middle. The CDR3 coding sequence is TGTGCCAGCAGCGCCCAGGGGTTTTCTAATTCACCCCTCCACTTT. This codes for CASSAQGFSNSPLHF.

This clone was detected only once. This chain uses TRBV5-1 with TRBJ2-1; 10 bases are shared with TRBD2. This CDR3 contains 14 residues. Germline V gives CDR1 SGHRS, CDR2 YFSETQ. With 7 bases clipped from V and 4 bases from J, the junction kept 5 bases outside the gene matches. CDR3 in amino acids: CASRLAGTYNEQFF. In nucleotides, the CDR3 is TGCGCCAGCCGACTAGCGGGTACTTACAATGAGCAGTTCTTC.

This rearrangement joins TRBV7-9 to TRBJ1-6, with 9 bases lining up with TRBD1. The CDR3 is made up of 13 amino acids. Germline lookup yields CDR1 SEHNR and CDR2 FQNEAQ (reference sequence). The J segment lost 13 bases and the V segment lost 7 bases, leaving 8 bases of the junction unmatched. CDR3 DNA sequence: TGTGCCAGCACCGGGACAGGGTTCTATCCCCTCCACTTT. It specifies CASTGTGFYPLHF.

The rearrangement uses TRBV7-2 and TRBJ2-1, with 14 bases fitting TRBD2. Germline lookup yields CDR1 SGHTA and CDR2 FQGNSA. CDR3 length equals 15 residues. J was trimmed by 7 bases and V by 5 bases; bases with no gene match: 4. DNA for the CDR3: TGTGCCAGCAGCCCGCGACTAGCGGGGGGGAATGAGCAGTTCTTC. It yields the protein CASSPRLAGGNEQFF.

V is TRBV7-7 and J is TRBJ2-1; D gene uncertain. CDR1 and CDR2 (germline): SSHAT, FNYEAQ (reference sequence). The CDR3 length is 13 residues. The V and J ends lost 5 bases and 10 bases respectively, with 15 bases between them. The CDR3 loop reads CASSTDWSREQFF. The CDR3 nucleotides read TGTGCCAGCAGCACCGATTGGTCTCGGGAGCAGTTCTTC.

The chain has TRBV2 and TRBJ1-1; 8 nucleotides line up with TRBD1. This CDR3 region has 11 residues. The trim removed 9 bases at V and 11 bases at J, leaving 8 bases unmatched. CDR1 and CDR2 (germline): SNHLY, FYNNEI. The CDR3 loop is CASGQGAGAFF. The CDR3 region has the DNA TGTGCCAGTGGTCAGGGGGCAGGGGCTTTCTTT.

V gene TRBV5-1 combines with J gene TRBJ2-3; 10 bases match TRBD1. Germline trimming cut 4 bases from V and 1 base from J; bases unmatched to any gene: 9. CDR3 size: 17 residues. CDR1 and CDR2 from the germline V gene are SGHRS and YFSETQ. The CDR3 loop is CASSPIVTGGGTDTQYF. The DNA for the CDR3 is TGCGCCAGCAGCCCAATTGTGACAGGGGGCGGCACAGATACGCAGTATTTT.

The chain uses TRBV7-3 and TRBJ2-5, with D possibly being TRBD1 (5 bases). Between the trimmed V and J ends, which lost 1 base and 5 bases, there was a span of 11 bases. The CDR3 loop spans 14 amino acids. Per germline, CDR1 SGHTA and CDR2 FQGTGA. The CDR3 DNA reads TGTGCCAGCAGCTTAAGCAGGGCTAGTGAGACCCAGTACTTC. Amino acid sequence: CASSLSRASETQYF.

The CDR3 here is CASSIDTGDEDEKLFF. The CDR3 DNA sequence: TGTGCCAGTAGTATAGACACAGGGGACGAGGATGAAAAACTGTTTTTT. This rearrangement joins TRBV19 to TRBJ1-4; 7 bases agree with TRBD1. Trimming cost V 0 bases and J 6 bases; bases outside gene matches: 7. The CDR3 extends over 16 amino acids. CDR1 LNHDA and CDR2 SQIVND come from the germline V gene (reference sequence).

The chain couples TRBV5-6 to TRBJ2-7; D possibly corresponds to TRBD1 (5 bases). Per germline, CDR1 SGHDT and CDR2 YYEEEE. V lost 4 bases to trimming and J lost 4 bases, with 15 bases between them. There are 14 residues in the CDR3. The CDR3 region is CASSTGQKPYEQYF. CDR3 nucleotide sequence: TGTGCCAGCAGCACCGGACAAAAACCTTACGAGCAGTACTTC.

This clone was counted only a few times. The chain has TRBV2 and TRBJ1-1; 7 bases match TRBD1. V lost 6 bases to trimming and J lost 6 bases; unmatched junction nucleotides: 10. Germline V gene data show CDR1 as SNHLY and CDR2 as FYNNEI. The CDR3 sequence is 14 residues long. CDR3 coding DNA: TGTGCCAGCAGGGTGGACAGGCCCTCCCCTGAAGCTTTCTTT. Residues: CASRVDRPSPEAFF.

This clone was recorded a few times. This chain connects TRBV4-1 to TRBJ1-6; D is unresolved. Germline CDR1 reads MGHRA; CDR2 reads YSYEKL. This CDR3 comprises 16 residues. V was clipped by 0 bases and J by 3 bases, with 9 bases between them. CDR3 region: CASSQDPGFYNSPLHF. DNA of the CDR3: TGCGCCAGCAGCCAAGATCCGGGGTTCTATAATTCACCCCTCCACTTT.

The gene calls are TRBV11-2 and TRBJ1-1, with D unresolved. The germline CDR1 and CDR2 sequences are SGHAT and FQNNGV. The germline V and J ends were trimmed by 1 base and 1 base, with 7 bases remaining between them. This CDR3 has 14 residues. The CDR3 reads CASSLVAGNTEAFF. The DNA for the CDR3 is TGTGCCAGCAGCTTAGTGGCGGGGAACACTGAAGCTTTCTTT.

The chain links TRBV6-1 to TRBJ2-1; D may be TRBD2 (6 bases). The length of the CDR3 is 15 residues. Germline-derived CDR1 and CDR2 are MNHNS and SASEGT. Trimming left V 0 bases short and J 8 bases short, with 14 bases between. Written as DNA, the CDR3 is TGTGCCAGCAGTGAAGCGCGGGGCTACCCGGATGAGCAGTTCTTC. Amino acids: CASSEARGYPDEQFF.

This chain uses TRBV10-2 with TRBJ2-3; 9 bases fit TRBD2. CDR1 WSHSY and CDR2 SAAADI come from the germline V gene. The trim removed 2 bases at V and 0 bases at J, leaving 9 bases unmatched. CDR3 length equals 18 residues. CDR3 in amino acids: CASSEMSRLAGSTDTQYF. CDR3 in DNA: TGCGCCAGCAGTGAGATGAGTCGGCTAGCGGGGAGCACAGATACGCAGTATTTT.

The V call is TRBV7-8, the J call TRBJ2-3; 16 positions match TRBD2. The germline gives CDR1 SGHVS, CDR2 FQNEAQ. The V and J ends lost 5 bases and 0 bases, in that order; junction bases with no gene match: 2. This CDR3 is built from 17 residues. The CDR3 protein is CASSPGLAGGSTDTQYF. CDR3 coding DNA: TGTGCCAGCAGCCCGGGACTAGCGGGGGGGAGCACAGATACGCAGTATTTT.

This clone was detected only once. The chain employs TRBV4-1 and TRBJ1-5; 7 positions match TRBD1. The CDR3 is made up of 15 amino acids. The J segment lost 4 bases and the V segment lost 1 base, leaving 4 bases of the junction unmatched. The germline V gene has CDR1 MGHRA and CDR2 YSYEKL. CDR3 residues: CASSQVAGGNQPQHF. DNA of the CDR3: TGCGCCAGCAGCCAAGTAGCAGGGGGGAATCAGCCCCAGCATTTT.

In this sample, this clone turned up once. V gene TRBV9 combines with J gene TRBJ2-1; D unresolved. V was clipped by 0 bases and J by 7 bases, with 11 bases between them. The CDR3 runs to 14 residues. CDR1 and CDR2 (germline): SGDLS, YYNGEE. The CDR3 DNA sequence: TGTGCCAGCAGCGTAGATATAGCTGGTAATGAGCAGTTCTTC. Translating gives CASSVDIAGNEQFF.

This clone was observed a handful of times. The gene calls are TRBV18 and TRBJ2-7; D perhaps matches TRBD2 (6 bases). The CDR3 runs 14 residues. The germline V gene has CDR1 KGHSH and CDR2 LQKENI. Trimming left V 3 bases short and J 2 bases short, with 11 bases between. The CDR3, as DNA: TGTGCCAGCTCACCGCCCGGGACTCCCTACGAGCAGTACTTC. Translation gives CASSPPGTPYEQYF.

This rearrangement joins TRBV5-1 to TRBJ2-7, with 8 positions matching TRBD1. The CDR3 length is 14 residues. Trimming took 1 base from V and 5 from J; bases not matched to a gene: 5. Germline CDR1 is SGHRS and CDR2 is YFSETQ. Here the CDR3 reads CASSLLTGGNEQYF. CDR3 bases: TGCGCCAGCAGCTTGCTTACAGGGGGAAACGAGCAGTACTTC. Complete variable domain (other parts from reference TRBV5-1 and TRBJ2-7): KAGVTQTPRYLIKTRGQQVTLSCSPISGHRSVSWYQQTPGQGLQFLFEYFSETQRNKGNFPGRFSGRQFSNSRSEMNVSTLELGDSALYLCASSLLTGGNEQYFGPGTRLTVT.

The rearrangement links TRBV12-3 or TRBV12-4 to TRBJ1-1; D gene ambiguous. V was clipped by 7 bases and J by 11 bases, with 20 bases between them. The CDR3 length is 13 residues. The CDR3: CASTLSGYNRAFF. CDR3 bases: TGTGCCAGCACCTTGTCCGGGTACAATCGGGCTTTCTTT.

In this sample, this clone turned up a few times. J is TRBJ1-6 and V is TRBV6-2 or TRBV6-3, with D possibly being TRBD1 (6 bases). The CDR3 loop spans 17 amino acids. Looked up from germline, CDR1 is MNHEY and CDR2 is SVGEGT. V dropped 2 bases and J dropped 7 bases, with 18 bases sitting between them. The CDR3, as DNA: TGTGCCAGCAGTTACCCGCCCAGGGGAGAACTAAATTCACCCCTCCACTTT. Translation: CASSYPPRGELNSPLHF.

The chain carries TRBV11-3 and TRBJ2-3, with a possible D match to TRBD2 (6 bases). V shed 1 base and J shed 0 bases, with 8 bases lying between them. CDR1 and CDR2 (germline): SGHNT, YENEEA. The CDR3 length is 15 residues. CDR3 nucleotides: TGTGCCAGCAGCTTAGGCGCGGGGAGCACAGATACGCAGTATTTT. Protein: CASSLGAGSTDTQYF.